The next 30 T cell receptor beta chains were all read from a single sample in a study of cytomegalovirus exposure and HLA in healthy donors. Libraries were prepared by immunoSEQ multiplex PCR; TCRdb keeps only in-frame clonotypes and omits some of them. The table lists over 150,000 clones, around 84% of them singletons, with approximately 15% in the top ten. The sample consisted of PBMCs. All receptors come from a man between 18 and 35 years old in good health and CMV-seropositive.

The rearrangement links TRBV27 to TRBJ1-2; D might be TRBD1 (5 bases). Trimming removed 0 bases at V and 0 bases at J, with 20 bases between. CDR1 and CDR2 (germline): MNHEY, SMNVEV (reference sequence). The length of the CDR3 is 19 residues. In DNA, the CDR3 is TGTGCCAGCAGTTTATCGATGGCAGGCGGACAACTCTCTAACTATGGCTACACCTTC. Translating it yields CASSLSMAGGQLSNYGYTF.

The V gene is TRBV29-1, the J gene TRBJ1-1; no clear D gene. The CDR3 has 13 amino acids. Germline V gene data show CDR1 as SQVTM and CDR2 as ANQGSEA. Trimming took off 4 bases at V and 0 bases at J, with 9 bases between the two ends. The CDR3 here is CSVVSVMNTEAFF. The CDR3 nucleotides read TGCAGCGTTGTGAGTGTAATGAACACTGAAGCTTTCTTT.

V and J are TRBV28 and TRBJ2-7, with 7 bases lining up with TRBD1. After removal of 3 bases from V and 3 bases from J, the junction contained 5 bases not matched to a gene. Per the germline V gene, CDR1 is MDHEN and CDR2 is SYDVKM. There are 14 residues in the CDR3. CDR3 in amino acids: CASSFGDSNYEQYF. The CDR3 DNA reads TGTGCCAGCAGTTTCGGGGACAGTAACTACGAGCAGTACTTC.

V gene TRBV6-6 combines with J gene TRBJ1-1; 8 bases agree with TRBD1. CDR1 and CDR2 (germline): MNHNY, SVGAGI (reference sequence). Trimming at V came to 10 bases and at J to 8 bases, leaving 15 bases not matched to a gene. This CDR3 has 14 amino acids. The DNA for the CDR3 is TGTGCCACACTTAGGGCGCAGGGGGCAACCGAAGCTTTCTTT. The encoded protein is CATLRAQGATEAFF.

The V and J genes are TRBV30 and TRBJ2-2, with TRBD2 as a possible D gene (5 bases). CDR1 is GTSNPN, CDR2 SVGIG, per germline (reference sequence). This CDR3 has 14 amino acids. Trimming shortened V by 8 bases and J by 3 bases, and 16 bases separated the two germline ends. The CDR3, as DNA: TGTGCCGGACCCTTTGGCGGGTACACCGGGGAGCTGTTTTTT. Its protein product is CAGPFGGYTGELFF.

The chain couples TRBV6-1 to TRBJ1-6; tentative D call: TRBD1 (5 bases). This CDR3 has 13 amino acids. Germline V CDR1 and CDR2: MNHNS, SASEGT. With 3 bases removed from V and 10 bases from J, the gap between germline ends came to 10 bases. The CDR3 nucleotides read TGTGCCAGCAGTGAGGGGGGGGGATCACCCCTCCACTTT. Translation gives CASSEGGGSPLHF.

The CDR3 sequence: CASSLGANYGYTF. DNA for the CDR3: TGCGCCAGCAGCTTGGGAGCTAACTATGGCTACACCTTC. The V call is TRBV5-1, the J call TRBJ1-2; D gene ambiguous. Germline values: CDR1 SGHRS, CDR2 YFSETQ. The CDR3 runs 13 residues. The V gene lost 0 bases and the J gene lost 0 bases, with 3 bases spanning the gap.

J is TRBJ2-5 and V is TRBV18, with D unresolved. The germline gives CDR1 KGHSH, CDR2 LQKENI. Trimming took 0 bases from V and 2 from J, leaving 7 bases between them. This CDR3 has 14 residues. The CDR3 DNA follows: TGTGCCAGCTCACCACCTAATAGACAAGAGACCCAGTACTTC. Encoded protein: CASSPPNRQETQYF.

The chain combines TRBV5-1 with TRBJ1-4; 10 bases agree with TRBD1. This CDR3 contains 16 residues. With 1 base clipped from V and 7 bases from J, the junction kept 7 bases outside the gene matches. Germline CDR1 SGHRS, CDR2 YFSETQ. CDR3 bases: TGCGCCAGCAGCTTGTCGACAGGGGGCGAAGGTGAAAAACTGTTTTTT. Its translation: CASSLSTGGEGEKLFF.

V and J are TRBV4-1 and TRBJ2-7, with a weak D call TRBD1 (5 bases). V was shortened by 0 bases and J by 3 bases, with 12 bases between the two germline ends. Germline V gene lookup returns CDR1 MGHRA and CDR2 YSYEKL. This CDR3 has 15 residues. DNA for the CDR3: TGCGCCAGCAGCCAAGATTACAGGAAGCTCTACGAGCAGTACTTC. This gives the protein CASSQDYRKLYEQYF.

This clone was counted a few times. The chain is built from TRBV30 and TRBJ1-1; D call uncertain. The germline CDR1 and CDR2 sequences are GTSNPN and SVGIG (reference sequence). This CDR3 comprises 11 residues. V lost 0 bases, J lost 8 bases, and 7 bases lay in between. CDR3 DNA sequence: TGTGCCTGGAGTGTGTTGGAGGAAGCTTTCTTT. Protein product: CAWSVLEEAFF.

This chain connects TRBV28 to TRBJ2-7; possible D gene TRBD2, 6 bases. V was trimmed by 7 bases and J by 1 base, leaving 14 bases between them. The CDR3 has 14 amino acids. Looked up from germline, CDR1 is MDHEN and CDR2 is SYDVKM. The CDR3 loop is CASTGGIGSYEQYF. CDR3 coding DNA: TGTGCCAGCACCGGGGGTATCGGGTCCTACGAGCAGTACTTC.

The CDR3 bases are TGCGCCAGCAGCCTAGATGACAGGGGGTTGGATACGCAGTATTTT. Encoded protein: CASSLDDRGLDTQYF. J is TRBJ2-3 and V is TRBV5-1; TRBD1 agrees at 9 bases. Germline CDR1 is SGHRS and CDR2 is YFSETQ. This CDR3 comprises 15 residues. The V gene end was trimmed by 4 bases and the J gene end by 6 bases; junction bases not matched to a gene: 9.

The chain carries TRBV18 and TRBJ2-7, with D perhaps matching TRBD1 (6 bases). V was cut by 0 bases and J by 0 bases, with 15 bases left in between. This CDR3 region has 17 residues. Per germline, CDR1 KGHSH and CDR2 LQKENI. Written as DNA, the CDR3 is TGTGCCAGCTCACCACCGGGAACAGGGAAGATCTCCTACGAGCAGTACTTC. Amino acid sequence: CASSPPGTGKISYEQYF.

CDR3 residues: CASRQGAGSPLHF. In nucleotides, the CDR3 is TGTGCCAGTCGACAGGGGGCTGGTTCACCCCTCCACTTT. This rearrangement joins TRBV5-8 to TRBJ1-6, with 10 bases matching TRBD1. CDR1 is SGHTS and CDR2 is YDEGEE in the germline V gene. The V and J ends lost 8 bases and 9 bases, in that order; junction bases with no gene match: 5. This CDR3 is 13 amino acids long.

The J gene is TRBJ1-3, the V gene TRBV15, with D possibly being TRBD1 (5 bases). Germline CDR1 reads LNHNV; CDR2 reads YYDKDF (reference sequence). This CDR3 has 17 residues. Deletions cut 1 base from V and 0 bases from J, with 13 bases between. Here the CDR3 reads CATSRANRLTSGNTIYF. The CDR3 DNA reads TGTGCCACCAGCAGAGCCAACAGGCTTACCTCTGGAAACACCATATATTTT.

This chain uses TRBV7-9 with TRBJ1-2; tentative D call: TRBD1 (5 bases). The CDR3 contains 16 residues. Germline loops: CDR1 SEHNR, CDR2 FQNEAQ (reference sequence). V gave up 5 bases and J gave up 2 bases, with 18 bases separating them. The CDR3 loop reads CASSPVGAVVNYGYTF. In DNA form, the CDR3 reads TGTGCCAGCAGCCCCGTAGGGGCCGTGGTGAACTATGGCTACACCTTC.

The gene calls are TRBV19 and TRBJ2-1, with D perhaps matching TRBD2 (5 bases). The CDR3 runs 17 residues. Trimming cost V 4 bases and J 1 base, with 17 bases left between them. Germline V lookup: CDR1 LNHDA, CDR2 SQIVND (reference sequence). CDR3 region: CASSRYRGLGSYNEQFF. DNA for the CDR3: TGTGCCAGTAGTAGGTATCGGGGATTAGGGTCCTACAATGAGCAGTTCTTC.

This clone was detected many times. The gene calls are TRBV29-1 and TRBJ1-1, with 8 bases lining up with TRBD1. The junction had 1 base not matched to a gene; V was cut back by 6 bases and J by 1 base. In germline, CDR1 is SQVTM, CDR2 ANQGSEA. CDR3 length: 12 residues. The DNA for the CDR3 is TGCAGCGTCGGGACAGGGAACACTGAAGCTTTCTTT. Translation gives CSVGTGNTEAFF.

The CDR3 spells CASSSLQGTGANVLTF. Written as DNA, the CDR3 is TGTGCCAGCAGTTCCCTCCAGGGGACTGGGGCCAACGTCCTGACTTTC. The genes are TRBV28 and TRBJ2-6; D may be TRBD1 (6 bases). Trimming took 4 bases from V and 2 from J, leaving 12 bases between them. CDR1 is MDHEN, CDR2 SYDVKM, per germline. This CDR3 has 16 residues.

V is TRBV28 and J is TRBJ1-5; 8 bases are shared with TRBD1. V lost 7 bases to trimming and J lost 0 bases; unmatched junction nucleotides: 11. The germline V gene encodes CDR1 MDHEN and CDR2 SYDVKM. The CDR3 loop spans 17 amino acids. The DNA for the CDR3 is TGTGCCAGCACCCCAGGACAGGGACCTCTTAGCAATCAGCCCCAGCATTTT. This gives the protein CASTPGQGPLSNQPQHF.

The chain employs TRBV9 and TRBJ2-3; D gene uncertain. This CDR3 spans 12 amino acids. V lost 4 bases to trimming and J lost 6 bases, with 9 bases between them. Germline-derived CDR1 and CDR2 are SGDLS and YYNGEE. The CDR3 nucleotides read TGTGCCAGCAGCCTCGAGAGGGATACGCAGTATTTT. Translation gives CASSLERDTQYF.

J is TRBJ2-1 and V is TRBV7-6, with TRBD2 as a possible D gene (5 bases). Deletions cut 3 bases from V and 5 bases from J, with 14 bases between. The CDR3 runs to 15 residues. CDR1 and CDR2 from the germline V gene are SGHVS and FNYEAQ. CDR3 residues: CASSFSAGSDNEQFF. The CDR3 DNA follows: TGTGCCAGCAGCTTTTCGGCGGGTTCCGACAATGAGCAGTTCTTC.

CDR3 sequence: CASSPPIWGRNTGELFF. CDR3 bases: TGTGCCAGCAGCCCGCCGATATGGGGCAGAAACACCGGGGAGCTGTTTTTT. The genes are TRBV7-9 and TRBJ2-2, with D possibly matching TRBD1 (5 bases). The CDR3 has 17 residues. CDR1 and CDR2 (germline): SEHNR, FQNEAQ (reference sequence). V lost 5 bases, J lost 2 bases, and 18 bases lay in between.

The V and J genes are TRBV18 and TRBJ2-2, with D possibly matching TRBD2 (5 bases). Trimming removed 0 bases from V and 5 bases from J, with 7 bases in between. This CDR3 contains 14 residues. Germline-derived CDR1 and CDR2 are KGHSH and LQKENI. CDR3 protein: CASSPPGSTGELFF. The CDR3 bases are TGTGCCAGCTCACCACCGGGGAGTACCGGGGAGCTGTTTTTT.

The J gene is TRBJ1-2, the V gene TRBV6-1; 7 nucleotides agree with TRBD1. Per germline, CDR1 MNHNS and CDR2 SASEGT. The CDR3 runs to 14 residues. V lost 3 bases, J lost 7 bases, and 8 bases stayed unmatched. The CDR3 DNA follows: TGTGCCAGCAGTGAGGTGACAGGGATTACTGGCTACACCTTC. This translates into CASSEVTGITGYTF.

The V gene is TRBV2, the J gene TRBJ1-6; 7 nucleotides match TRBD1. J lost 9 bases, V lost 5 bases, and 4 bases had no gene match. This CDR3 region has 13 residues. The V gene's germline CDR1 is SNHLY and CDR2 FYNNEI. CDR3 loop: CASSTGTVSPLHF. DNA of the CDR3: TGTGCCAGCAGTACTGGGACAGTTTCACCCCTCCACTTT.

The rearrangement uses TRBV27 and TRBJ2-5; 7 bases match TRBD2. This CDR3 has 13 amino acids. Germline CDR1 and CDR2: MNHEY and SMNVEV (reference sequence). With V trimmed by 5 bases and J by 5 bases, 5 bases remained unmatched. CDR3 amino acids: CASSTGGGETQYF. DNA for the CDR3: TGTGCCAGCAGTACGGGGGGAGGGGAGACCCAGTACTTC.

This rearrangement joins TRBV4-1 to TRBJ1-1; a possible D gene is TRBD1 (5 bases). The germline V gene encodes CDR1 MGHRA and CDR2 YSYEKL. The CDR3 is made up of 15 amino acids. Trimming removed 3 bases at V and 6 bases at J, with 17 bases between. In DNA, the CDR3 is TGCGCCAGCAGCCAGCGGGGGGGTTCCCTACCTGAAGCTTTCTTT. It specifies CASSQRGGSLPEAFF.

The gene calls are TRBV27 and TRBJ2-4; possibly TRBD2 for D (6 bases). The V gene lost 3 bases and the J gene lost 9 bases, with 18 bases spanning the gap. The CDR3 spans 15 residues. Germline V gene lookup returns CDR1 MNHEY and CDR2 SMNVEV (reference sequence). The CDR3 sequence: CASSLRKVSGGIQYF. CDR3 bases: TGTGCCAGCAGTTTGCGTAAAGTATCCGGGGGCATTCAGTACTTC.